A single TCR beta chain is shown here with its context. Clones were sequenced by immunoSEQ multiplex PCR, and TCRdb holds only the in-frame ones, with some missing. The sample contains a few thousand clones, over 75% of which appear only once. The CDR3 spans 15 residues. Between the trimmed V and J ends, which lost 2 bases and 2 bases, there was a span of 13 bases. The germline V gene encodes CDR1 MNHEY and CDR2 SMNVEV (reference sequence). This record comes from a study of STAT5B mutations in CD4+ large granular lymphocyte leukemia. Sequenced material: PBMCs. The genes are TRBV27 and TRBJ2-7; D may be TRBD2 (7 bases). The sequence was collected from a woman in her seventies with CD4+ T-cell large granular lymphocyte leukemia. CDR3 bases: TGTGCCAGCAGTTTACGGTGGGGGGGCCCCTACGAGCAGTACTTC. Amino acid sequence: CASSLRWGGPYEQYF.